Shown below are 29 T cell receptor beta chains from a single sample sequenced in a study of blood T cell repertoires in COVID-19. TCRdb's table, derived via immunoSEQ multiplex PCR, lists solely in-frame clones and lacks some. The sample has approximately 230,000 clones; roughly four fifths are singletons. The sample taken for sequencing was peripheral blood. These receptors all stem from a man at least 80 years old with acute or convalescent COVID-19.

The chain uses TRBV6-5 and TRBJ2-1; 10 positions agree with TRBD2. J lost 3 bases, V lost 6 bases, and 5 bases had no gene match. This CDR3 has 15 amino acids. CDR1 and CDR2 from the germline V gene are MNHEY and SVGAGI. CDR3 coding DNA: TGTGCCAGCAGCCCCGGACTAGCGGACTACAATGAGCAGTTCTTC. Its protein product is CASSPGLADYNEQFF.

This sequence joins TRBV13 and TRBJ2-3; 11 bases are a match to TRBD2. V was pared by 5 bases and J by 0 bases, with 7 bases of the junction left unmatched. Germline CDR1 is PRHDT and CDR2 is FYEKMQ (reference sequence). The CDR3 is 17 amino acids. CDR3 sequence reads: CASSPRLAGRSTDTQYF. DNA of the CDR3: TGTGCCAGCAGCCCAAGACTAGCGGGGCGCAGCACAGATACGCAGTATTTT.

This clone was seen just once. This chain connects TRBV6-6 to TRBJ1-4, with D possibly being TRBD1 (6 bases). V dropped 7 bases and J dropped 0 bases, with 12 bases sitting between them. CDR3 length: 15 residues. The germline CDR1 and CDR2 sequences are MNHNY and SVGAGI (reference sequence). The chain's CDR3 is CASNPGATTNEKLFF. For the CDR3, the DNA is TGTGCCAGCAACCCAGGGGCAACAACTAATGAAAAACTGTTTTTT.

The V and J genes are TRBV6-1 and TRBJ2-5; the match to TRBD1 covers 7 bases. CDR1 MNHNS and CDR2 SASEGT come from the germline V gene. V lost 3 bases and J lost 2; bases outside the gene matches: 0. This CDR3 is built from 13 residues. The CDR3 bases are TGTGCCAGCAGTGAGACAGGGCAAGAGACCCAGTACTTC. It is translated as CASSETGQETQYF.

The J gene is TRBJ1-5, the V gene TRBV28, with 8 bases fitting TRBD1. V trimming: 3 bases; J trimming: 6 bases; junction bases outside the gene matches: 7. CDR1 and CDR2 from the germline V gene are MDHEN and SYDVKM. The CDR3 contains 15 residues. As DNA, the CDR3 is TGTGCCAGCAGTTTCCTTCGGACAGGGACTCAGCCCCAGCATTTT. Translating it yields CASSFLRTGTQPQHF.

This clone is a singleton in its sample. V is TRBV12-3 or TRBV12-4 and J is TRBJ2-1; tentatively, D is TRBD1 (6 bases). V shed 8 bases and J shed 4 bases, with 12 bases lying between them. The CDR3 totals 13 residues. CDR3 bases: TGTGCCAGCCGCCCGACAGGATACAATGAGCAGTTCTTC. This codes for CASRPTGYNEQFF.

The chain links TRBV18 to TRBJ1-1; 10 bases align to TRBD1. This CDR3 is 16 amino acids long. The V and J ends lost 2 bases and 0 bases, in that order; junction bases with no gene match: 3. The V gene's germline CDR1 is KGHSH and CDR2 LQKENI. The CDR3 spells CASSPGDRGLNTEAFF. CDR3 DNA sequence: TGTGCCAGCTCACCAGGGGACAGGGGCTTGAACACTGAAGCTTTCTTT.

The J gene is TRBJ1-4, the V gene TRBV28; D is unresolved. The CDR3 is 12 residues long. In germline, CDR1 is MDHEN, CDR2 SYDVKM. The V end was cut by 1 base, the J end by 12 bases, with 9 bases between. The CDR3 here is CASSLSAGELFF. The CDR3 DNA reads as TGTGCCAGCAGTTTATCGGCCGGGGAACTGTTTTTT.

The chain has TRBV27 and TRBJ2-1; possibly TRBD1 for D (5 bases). The length of the CDR3 is 11 residues. V dropped 7 bases and J dropped 7 bases, with 8 bases sitting between them. CDR1 is MNHEY, CDR2 SMNVEV, per germline (reference sequence). The CDR3 sequence: CASTRANEQFF. The CDR3, as DNA: TGTGCCAGCACCAGGGCTAATGAGCAGTTCTTC.

The chain carries TRBV9 and TRBJ1-2; 7 bases agree with TRBD1. The V gene end was trimmed by 0 bases and the J gene end by 2 bases; junction bases not matched to a gene: 4. The germline CDR1 and CDR2 sequences are SGDLS and YYNGEE. This CDR3 comprises 15 residues. The CDR3 loop reads CASSVDGGGNYGYTF. CDR3 DNA: TGTGCCAGCAGCGTAGATGGAGGGGGCAACTATGGCTACACCTTC.

This rearrangement joins TRBV4-2 to TRBJ2-2; the D gene is possibly TRBD1 (6 bases). This CDR3 is 16 amino acids long. The ends were cut back, 2 bases at V and 5 bases at J, with 15 bases in the middle. The germline gives CDR1 LGHNA, CDR2 YNFKEQ. This CDR3 reads CASSQSLYRDTGELFF. CDR3 in DNA: TGTGCCAGCAGCCAATCCTTATACAGGGATACCGGGGAGCTGTTTTTT.

The genes are TRBV18 and TRBJ2-7, with 7 bases matching TRBD1. The V and J ends lost 3 bases and 0 bases, in that order; junction bases with no gene match: 8. The CDR3 runs 16 residues. The germline CDR1 and CDR2 sequences are KGHSH and LQKENI. The CDR3 protein is CASSPGTAESSYEQYF. In DNA form, the CDR3 reads TGTGCCAGCTCACCCGGGACAGCCGAATCCTCCTACGAGCAGTACTTC.

V is TRBV3-1 (or the pseudogene TRBV3-2) and J is TRBJ1-5; D is uncertain. V lost 1 base and J lost 2, with 6 bases in between. In germline, CDR1 is LGHDT, CDR2 YNNKEL (reference sequence). The CDR3 consists of 14 residues. The DNA for the CDR3 is TGTGCCAGCAGCCAAGCGGGAGGCAATCAGCCCCAGCATTTT. This sequence encodes CASSQAGGNQPQHF.

The J gene is TRBJ2-4, the V gene TRBV18, with TRBD1 matching 9 bases. The junction had 12 bases not matched to a gene; V was cut back by 0 bases and J by 0 bases. The CDR3 is 20 amino acids. The V gene's germline CDR1 is KGHSH and CDR2 LQKENI. The CDR3 protein is CASSPPGQGPTSLAKNIQYF. CDR3 bases: TGTGCCAGCTCACCACCGGGACAGGGACCCACATCACTAGCCAAAAACATTCAGTACTTC.

This clone appeared many times. CDR3: CASSSAGQGKREQYF. DNA of the CDR3: TGTGCCAGCAGTTCAGCGGGACAGGGGAAACGGGAGCAGTACTTC. The V gene is TRBV28, the J gene TRBJ2-7, with 10 bases aligning to TRBD1. CDR1 MDHEN and CDR2 SYDVKM come from the germline V gene. The V and J ends lost 4 bases and 7 bases, in that order; junction bases with no gene match: 10. This CDR3 contains 15 residues.

This chain joins TRBV7-2 and TRBJ1-5, with D possibly being TRBD1 (5 bases). Deletions cut 0 bases from V and 12 bases from J, with 12 bases between. Germline CDR1 and CDR2: SGHTA and FQGNSA. The CDR3 is 13 amino acids. The CDR3 coding sequence is TGTGCCAGCAGCTTAGCCCCCGAGCAGGGCCAGCATTTT. Translation gives CASSLAPEQGQHF.

The chain joins TRBV7-2 to TRBJ2-6; D unresolved. V was trimmed by 2 bases and J by 0 bases, leaving 8 bases between them. The CDR3 consists of 16 residues. CDR1 is SGHTA and CDR2 is FQGNSA in the germline V gene. CDR3 sequence reads: CASSLHFLSGANVLTF. The CDR3 DNA follows: TGTGCCAGCAGCTTACACTTTCTCTCTGGGGCCAACGTCCTGACTTTC.

The chain recombines TRBV6-5 with TRBJ2-1; TRBD2 matches at 9 bases. CDR3 length equals 13 residues. V shed 6 bases and J 5 bases; nucleotides not matched to a gene: 2. Germline V CDR1 and CDR2: MNHEY, SVGAGI. The CDR3 sequence: CASRASGNNEQFF. In DNA form, the CDR3 reads TGTGCCAGCAGAGCTAGCGGGAACAATGAGCAGTTCTTC.

The V gene is TRBV24-1, the J gene TRBJ1-5; D gene ambiguous. Germline CDR1 KGHDR, CDR2 SFDVKD. V dropped 3 bases and J dropped 0 bases, with 8 bases sitting between them. This CDR3 has 15 amino acids. The CDR3 region is CATSDPRISNQPQHF. Written as DNA, the CDR3 is TGTGCCACCAGTGATCCCAGGATTAGCAATCAGCCCCAGCATTTT.

The rearrangement uses TRBV6-2 or TRBV6-3 and TRBJ2-1; 13 bases are a match to TRBD2. This CDR3 contains 19 residues. Germline trimming cut 0 bases from V and 0 bases from J; bases unmatched to any gene: 5. Germline V gene sequence: CDR1 MNHEY, CDR2 SVGEGT. The chain's CDR3 is CASSYSTSGGSSSYNEQFF. As DNA, the CDR3 is TGTGCCAGCAGTTACTCGACTAGCGGGGGGTCTAGCTCCTACAATGAGCAGTTCTTC.

The CDR3 spells CASSLDGTSGSYTGELFF. In DNA, the CDR3 is TGCGCCAGCAGCTTAGATGGGACTAGCGGGAGCTACACCGGGGAGCTGTTTTTT. The rearrangement joins TRBV5-1 to TRBJ2-2, with TRBD2 matching 14 bases. Germline V CDR1 and CDR2: SGHRS, YFSETQ. The CDR3 sequence is 18 residues long. The trim removed 2 bases at V and 3 bases at J, leaving 6 bases unmatched.

This chain uses TRBV19 with TRBJ2-7; D is perhaps TRBD1 (5 bases). The CDR3 consists of 14 residues. V dropped 6 bases and J dropped 4 bases, with 16 bases sitting between them. Germline V lookup: CDR1 LNHDA, CDR2 SQIVND (reference sequence). The CDR3 coding sequence is TGTGCCAGTAGAGGCCGGTTGACAGATTACGAGCAGTACTTC. It yields the protein CASRGRLTDYEQYF.

The chain combines TRBV9 with TRBJ1-5, with TRBD1 as a possible D gene (5 bases). Trimming pared 3 bases from V and 7 bases from J, leaving 14 bases between. CDR3 length: 14 residues. The germline V gene encodes CDR1 SGDLS and CDR2 YYNGEE. DNA of the CDR3: TGTGCCAGCAGCGCTGACAGTCGTGAGCAGCCCCAGCATTTT. It specifies CASSADSREQPQHF. Combining the CDR3 with reference TRBV9 and TRBJ1-5 gives the whole variable domain DSGVTQTPKHLITATGQRVTLRCSPRSGDLSVYWYQQSLDQGLQFLIQYYNGEERAKGNILERFSAQQFPDLHSELNLSSLELGDSALYFCASSADSREQPQHFGDGTRLSIL.

The chain combines TRBV24-1 with TRBJ1-1; D is unresolved. Trimming left V 9 bases short and J 1 base short, with 8 bases between. The CDR3 contains 12 residues. Germline CDR1 is KGHDR and CDR2 is SFDVKD. CDR3 nucleotides: TGTGCCACCGGAGCCACGAACACTGAAGCTTTCTTT. It specifies CATGATNTEAFF.

This clone was observed a handful of times. The chain recombines TRBV19 with TRBJ1-1, with 7 positions matching TRBD1. Germline trimming cut 0 bases from V and 4 bases from J; bases unmatched to any gene: 8. Germline V gives CDR1 LNHDA, CDR2 SQIVND (reference sequence). This CDR3 region has 16 residues. In nucleotides, the CDR3 is TGTGCCAGTAGTATAGACACAGGGGTGGGGGGCACTGAAGCTTTCTTT. It is translated as CASSIDTGVGGTEAFF.

The rearrangement links TRBV7-2 to TRBJ2-3; possibly TRBD2 for D (5 bases). Germline loops: CDR1 SGHTA, CDR2 FQGNSA. V dropped 7 bases and J dropped 2 bases, with 7 bases sitting between them. This CDR3 has 12 amino acids. The CDR3 DNA is TGTGCCAGCACGGACTCCACAGATACGCAGTATTTT. As protein: CASTDSTDTQYF.

The rearrangement joins TRBV6-5 to TRBJ1-2, with 8 bases matching TRBD1. The germline V gene encodes CDR1 MNHEY and CDR2 SVGAGI. With 7 bases clipped from V and 4 bases from J, the junction kept 8 bases outside the gene matches. CDR3 length equals 14 residues. The CDR3 DNA sequence: TGTGCCAGCATGATAACAGGGGGTTCCTATGGCTACACCTTC. This gives the protein CASMITGGSYGYTF.

This clone was counted a single time. CDR3 coding DNA: TGTGCCAGTTCGACGGACAGTGGGGCCCTATCACCCCTCCACTTT. It is translated as CASSTDSGALSPLHF. The chain carries TRBV19 and TRBJ1-6; D is possibly TRBD1 (6 bases). Germline V gene data show CDR1 as LNHDA and CDR2 as SQIVND (reference sequence). The CDR3 runs 15 residues. V was trimmed by 8 bases and J by 10 bases, leaving 21 bases between them.

V and J are TRBV7-9 and TRBJ2-1; weak D call: TRBD2 (5 bases). The CDR3 consists of 13 residues. Trimming took 1 base from V and 14 from J, leaving 15 bases between them. Germline V gene sequence: CDR1 SEHNR, CDR2 FQNEAQ (reference sequence). CDR3 DNA: TGTGCCAGCAGCTTAGGTTTAGGCCCGAGGGAGTTCTTC. Translated, it gives CASSLGLGPREFF.